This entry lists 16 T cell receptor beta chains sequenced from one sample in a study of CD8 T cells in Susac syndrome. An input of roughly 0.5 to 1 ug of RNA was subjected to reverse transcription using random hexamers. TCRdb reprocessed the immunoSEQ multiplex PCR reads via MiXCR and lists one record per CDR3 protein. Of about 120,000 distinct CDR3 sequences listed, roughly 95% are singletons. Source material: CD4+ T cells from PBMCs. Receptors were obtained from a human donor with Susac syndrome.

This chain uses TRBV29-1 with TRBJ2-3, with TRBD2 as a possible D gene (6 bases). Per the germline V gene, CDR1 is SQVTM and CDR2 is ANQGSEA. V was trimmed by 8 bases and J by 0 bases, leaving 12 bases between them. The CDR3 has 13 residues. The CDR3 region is CSLLRESTDTQYF. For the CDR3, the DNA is TGCAGCCTTCTACGGGAGAGCACAGATACGCAGTATTTT.

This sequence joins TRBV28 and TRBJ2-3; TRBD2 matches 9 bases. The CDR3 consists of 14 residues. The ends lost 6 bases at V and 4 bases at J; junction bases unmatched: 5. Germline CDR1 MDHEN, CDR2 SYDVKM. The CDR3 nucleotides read TGTGCCAGCAGATCGGCTAGCGGGGCAGATACGCAGTATTTT. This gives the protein CASRSASGADTQYF.

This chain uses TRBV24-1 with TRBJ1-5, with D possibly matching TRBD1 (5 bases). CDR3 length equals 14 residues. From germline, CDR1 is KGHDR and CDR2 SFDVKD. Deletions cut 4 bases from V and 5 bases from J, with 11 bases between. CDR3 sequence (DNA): TGTGCCACCAGTGACGCAGGGAGGGATCAGCCCCAGCATTTT. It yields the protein CATSDAGRDQPQHF.

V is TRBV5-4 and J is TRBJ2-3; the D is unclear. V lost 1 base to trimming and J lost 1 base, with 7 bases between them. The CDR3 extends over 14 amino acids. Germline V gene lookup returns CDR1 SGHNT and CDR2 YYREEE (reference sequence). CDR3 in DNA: TGTGCCAGCAGCTTGCCCGCGGGCACAGATACGCAGTATTTT. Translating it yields CASSLPAGTDTQYF.

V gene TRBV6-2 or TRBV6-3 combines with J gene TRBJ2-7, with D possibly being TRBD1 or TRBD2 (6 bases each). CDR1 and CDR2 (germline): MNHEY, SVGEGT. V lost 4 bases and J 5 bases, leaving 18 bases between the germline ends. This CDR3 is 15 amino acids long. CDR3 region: CASSFRGRREDEQYF. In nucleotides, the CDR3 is TGTGCCAGCAGTTTCAGGGGAAGAAGGGAGGACGAGCAGTACTTC.

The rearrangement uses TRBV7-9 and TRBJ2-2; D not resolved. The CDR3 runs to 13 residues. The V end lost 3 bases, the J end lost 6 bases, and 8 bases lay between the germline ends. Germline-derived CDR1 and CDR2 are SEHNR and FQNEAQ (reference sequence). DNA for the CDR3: TGTGCCAGCAGCTTGGATGTTCCCGGGGAGCTGTTTTTT. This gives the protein CASSLDVPGELFF.

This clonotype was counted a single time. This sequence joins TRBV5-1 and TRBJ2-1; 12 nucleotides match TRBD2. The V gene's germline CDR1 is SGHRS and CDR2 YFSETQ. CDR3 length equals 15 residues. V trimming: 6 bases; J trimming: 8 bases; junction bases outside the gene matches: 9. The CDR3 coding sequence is TGCGCCAGCACCCCGCTAGCGGGAGGGACCTATGAGCAGTTCTTC. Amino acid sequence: CASTPLAGGTYEQFF.

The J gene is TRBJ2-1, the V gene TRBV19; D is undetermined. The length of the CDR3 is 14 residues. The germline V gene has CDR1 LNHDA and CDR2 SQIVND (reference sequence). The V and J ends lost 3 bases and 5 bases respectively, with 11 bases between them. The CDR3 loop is CASSISLRNNEQFF. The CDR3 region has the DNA TGTGCCAGTAGTATCTCCCTGAGAAACAATGAGCAGTTCTTC.

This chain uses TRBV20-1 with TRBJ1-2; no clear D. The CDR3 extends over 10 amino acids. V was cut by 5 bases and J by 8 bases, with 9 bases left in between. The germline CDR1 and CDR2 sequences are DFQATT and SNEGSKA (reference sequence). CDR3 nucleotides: TGCAGTGCTGGCCAAGAGGGCTACACCTTC. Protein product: CSAGQEGYTF.

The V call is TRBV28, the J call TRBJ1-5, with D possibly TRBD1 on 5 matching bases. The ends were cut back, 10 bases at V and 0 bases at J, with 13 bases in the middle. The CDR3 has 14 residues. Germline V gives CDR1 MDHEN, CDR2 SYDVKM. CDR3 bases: TGTGCCATCCGGGGCCGAGGTAGCAATCAGCCCCAGCATTTT. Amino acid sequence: CAIRGRGSNQPQHF.

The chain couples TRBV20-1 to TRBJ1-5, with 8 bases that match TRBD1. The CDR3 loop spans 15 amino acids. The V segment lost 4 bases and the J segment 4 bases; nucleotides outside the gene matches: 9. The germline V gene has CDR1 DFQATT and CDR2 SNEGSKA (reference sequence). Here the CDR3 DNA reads TGCAGTGCTACAATACCGGACAGGGAAAATCAGCCCCAGCATTTT. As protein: CSATIPDRENQPQHF.

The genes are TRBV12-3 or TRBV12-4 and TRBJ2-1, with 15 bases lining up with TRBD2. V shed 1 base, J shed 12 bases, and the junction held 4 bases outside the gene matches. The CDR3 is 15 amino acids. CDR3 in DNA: TGTGCCAGCAGTTTAGGGGGACTAGCGGGAGGTGGGCAGTTCTTC. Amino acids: CASSLGGLAGGGQFF.

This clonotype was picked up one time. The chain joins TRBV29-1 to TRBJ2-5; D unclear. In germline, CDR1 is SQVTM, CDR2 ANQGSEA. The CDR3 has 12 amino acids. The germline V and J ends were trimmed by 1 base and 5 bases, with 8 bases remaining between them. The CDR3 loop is CSVEATGETQYF. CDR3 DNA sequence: TGCAGCGTTGAAGCGACCGGTGAGACCCAGTACTTC.

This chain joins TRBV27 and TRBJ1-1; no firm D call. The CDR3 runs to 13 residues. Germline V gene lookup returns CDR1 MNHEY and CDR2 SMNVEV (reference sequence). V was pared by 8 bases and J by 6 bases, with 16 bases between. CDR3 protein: CASVRRSGAEAFF. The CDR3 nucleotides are TGTGCCAGCGTTCGGCGTTCCGGGGCTGAAGCTTTCTTT.

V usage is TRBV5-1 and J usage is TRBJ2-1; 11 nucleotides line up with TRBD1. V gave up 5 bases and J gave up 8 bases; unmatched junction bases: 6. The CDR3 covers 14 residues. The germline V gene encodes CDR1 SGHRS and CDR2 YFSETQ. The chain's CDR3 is CASSPRTGGDEQFF. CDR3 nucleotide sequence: TGCGCCAGCAGTCCTCGGACAGGGGGCGATGAGCAGTTCTTC.

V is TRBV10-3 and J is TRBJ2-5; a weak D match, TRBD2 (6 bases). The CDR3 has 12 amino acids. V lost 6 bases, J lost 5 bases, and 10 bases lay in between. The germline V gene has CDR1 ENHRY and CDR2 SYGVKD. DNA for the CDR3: TGTGCCATCAGCGAGGAGGGGGAGACCCAGTACTTC. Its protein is CAISEEGETQYF.